These 20 T cell receptor beta chains were sequenced from one sample in a study of cytomegalovirus exposure and HLA in healthy donors. Vbeta (60) and Jbeta (13) primers were used in the PCR. Repertoires were generated with immunoSEQ multiplex PCR, while TCRdb's copy carries only in-frame clones and drops some. The sample has 99,000 or so clones; around 75% are singletons. Sequenced material: PBMCs. All receptors come from a man aged 25 to 40 in good health and CMV-seronegative.

Written as DNA, the CDR3 is TGTGCCAGCACAGTAAGCACGGGAGGGTGGAACACCGGGGAGCTGTTTTTT. Residues: CASTVSTGGWNTGELFF. The chain joins TRBV4-2 to TRBJ2-2; 8 bases agree with TRBD2. Germline trimming cut 7 bases from V and 1 base from J; bases unmatched to any gene: 11. In germline, CDR1 is LGHNA, CDR2 YNFKEQ. CDR3 length equals 17 residues.

V is TRBV11-3 and J is TRBJ2-1, with D possibly matching TRBD2 (6 bases). This CDR3 has 13 residues. From germline, CDR1 is SGHNT and CDR2 YENEEA. The V end lost 4 bases, the J end lost 8 bases, and 12 bases lay between the germline ends. The CDR3 reads CASSSGSGDEQFF. The CDR3 nucleotides read TGTGCCAGCAGCTCCGGGAGTGGGGATGAGCAGTTCTTC. The whole variable domain, filled in from reference TRBV11-3 and TRBJ2-1, reads EAGVVQSPRYKIIEKKQPVAFWCNPISGHNTLYWYLQNLGQGPELLIRYENEEAVDDSQLPKDRFSAERLKGVDSTLKIQPAELGDSAVYLCASSSGSGDEQFFGPGTRLTVL.

The gene calls are TRBV4-2 and TRBJ2-5, with TRBD2 identical over 11 bases. The CDR3 runs to 17 residues. The V gene end was trimmed by 0 bases and the J gene end by 4 bases; junction bases not matched to a gene: 7. In germline, CDR1 is LGHNA, CDR2 YNFKEQ. CDR3 in DNA: TGTGCCAGCAGCCAAGAGCTTCCTAGCGGGAGGTTAGAGACCCAGTACTTC. As protein: CASSQELPSGRLETQYF.

The chain is built from TRBV5-1 and TRBJ1-1, with 7 bases aligning to TRBD1. V lost 4 bases, J lost 0 bases, and 9 bases stayed unmatched. The CDR3 runs to 16 residues. Germline V gene sequence: CDR1 SGHRS, CDR2 YFSETQ. CDR3 in amino acids: CASSLGTDNMNTEAFF. CDR3 DNA sequence: TGCGCCAGCAGCCTCGGGACAGACAACATGAACACTGAAGCTTTCTTT.

V usage is TRBV7-9 and J usage is TRBJ2-5; TRBD2 agrees at 9 bases. From germline, CDR1 is SEHNR and CDR2 FQNEAQ (reference sequence). The V gene end was trimmed by 4 bases and the J gene end by 1 base; junction bases not matched to a gene: 13. This CDR3 comprises 18 residues. In DNA, the CDR3 is TGTGCCAGCAGCTCAAGTTCGGTGGTAGCGGGAGCCCAAGAGACCCAGTACTTC. Its translation is CASSSSSVVAGAQETQYF.

Written as DNA, the CDR3 is TGTGCCAGCCGCAAGGACAGGGACACTGAAGCTTTCTTT. Its protein product is CASRKDRDTEAFF. The J gene is TRBJ1-1, the V gene TRBV6-4; TRBD1 aligns across 8 bases. CDR1 and CDR2 (germline): MRHNA, SNTAGT. This CDR3 comprises 13 residues. V was clipped by 8 bases and J by 3 bases; unmatched bases: 5.

The chain couples TRBV19 to TRBJ2-7, with D possibly being TRBD2 (5 bases). The CDR3 has 14 amino acids. Germline V CDR1 and CDR2: LNHDA, SQIVND (reference sequence). V lost 6 bases and J 7 bases, leaving 19 bases between the germline ends. CDR3: CASRREGLLGEQYF. In nucleotides, the CDR3 is TGTGCCAGTAGAAGAGAGGGTCTCCTCGGGGAGCAGTACTTC.

A remark on this clone: The junction and the germline gene differ at one end; a read error may be behind it. The chain links TRBV7-9 to TRBJ2-7, with TRBD2 as a possible D gene (6 bases). CDR3 length: 16 amino acids. The V gene's germline CDR1 is SEHNR and CDR2 FQNEAQ (reference sequence). CDR3 DNA sequence: TGTTCCAGCAGCCCGCACCTGGGACTCAGCTTACGCGAGCAGTACTTC. Encoded protein: CSSSPHLGLSLREQYF.

The CDR3 here is CASSLSVSRNTEAFF. CDR3 sequence (DNA): TGTGCCAGCAGCTTATCGGTGTCACGGAACACTGAAGCTTTCTTT. This sequence joins TRBV5-4 and TRBJ1-1; the D is unclear. CDR1 and CDR2 (germline): SGHNT, YYREEE (reference sequence). V gave up 2 bases and J gave up 1 base, with 12 bases separating them. The CDR3 has 15 amino acids.

The genes are TRBV29-1 and TRBJ1-2, with D possibly TRBD1 on 6 matching bases. Trimming left V 4 bases short and J 4 bases short, with 13 bases between. Looked up from germline, CDR1 is SQVTM and CDR2 is ANQGSEA. The CDR3 covers 13 residues. CDR3 sequence: CSVALGQTYGYTF. DNA of the CDR3: TGCAGCGTTGCCCTAGGACAGACCTATGGCTACACCTTC.

In this sample, this clone turned up a few times. This chain's CDR3 is CASSLSTANTGELFF. The CDR3 DNA is TGTGCCAGCAGCTTGAGTACAGCGAACACCGGGGAGCTGTTTTTT. The chain combines TRBV7-6 with TRBJ2-2, with D uncertain. The CDR3 spans 15 residues. The V end was cut by 3 bases, the J end by 0 bases, with 8 bases between. Germline CDR1 reads SGHVS; CDR2 reads FNYEAQ.

The chain couples TRBV4-1 to TRBJ1-1; no reliable D call. The CDR3 spans 15 residues. V lost 1 base and J 1 base, leaving 10 bases between the germline ends. Germline CDR1 MGHRA, CDR2 YSYEKL. Here the CDR3 reads CASSQAASGNTEAFF. The CDR3 nucleotides are TGCGCCAGCAGCCAAGCGGCGTCGGGGAACACTGAAGCTTTCTTT.

This clone was seen a handful of times. V is TRBV27 and J is TRBJ1-6, with a weak D call TRBD1 (5 bases). This CDR3 is 14 amino acids long. Germline CDR1 reads MNHEY; CDR2 reads SMNVEV (reference sequence). Trimming took off 5 bases at V and 10 bases at J, with 15 bases between the two ends. CDR3 amino acids: CASSRGGFGSPLHF. The CDR3 DNA reads TGTGCCAGCAGTCGCGGGGGGTTTGGGTCACCCCTCCACTTT.

The chain couples TRBV5-5 to TRBJ2-5, with D uncertain. CDR1 is SGHKS, CDR2 YYEKEE, per germline (reference sequence). The CDR3 totals 13 residues. V shed 0 bases and J shed 2 bases, with 5 bases lying between them. The CDR3 spells CASSLAPQETQYF. The CDR3 nucleotides read TGTGCCAGCAGCTTGGCCCCGCAAGAGACCCAGTACTTC.

The chain employs TRBV7-2 and TRBJ1-1; D is unclear. This CDR3 is 12 amino acids long. Germline values: CDR1 SGHTA, CDR2 FQGNSA. Trimming took 4 bases from V and 0 from J, leaving 3 bases between them. CDR3 nucleotide sequence: TGTGCCAGCAGCTCCATGAACACTGAAGCTTTCTTT. It yields the protein CASSSMNTEAFF.

The chain joins TRBV19 to TRBJ1-5; D might be TRBD1 (6 bases). CDR1 and CDR2 (germline): LNHDA, SQIVND (reference sequence). Trimming removed 6 bases at V and 2 bases at J, with 8 bases between. The CDR3 runs 13 residues. In nucleotides, the CDR3 is TGTGCCAGTAGACACAGGGGCAATCAGCCCCAGCATTTT. Encoded protein: CASRHRGNQPQHF.

The chain recombines TRBV5-6 with TRBJ1-5; TRBD1 agrees at 8 bases. The CDR3 covers 17 residues. CDR1 is SGHDT, CDR2 YYEEEE, per germline. V gave up 0 bases and J gave up 2 bases; unmatched junction bases: 7. The CDR3 reads CASSLGQDRAGNQPQHF. In DNA form, the CDR3 reads TGTGCCAGCAGCTTGGGACAGGACAGGGCTGGCAATCAGCCCCAGCATTTT.

This sequence joins TRBV7-3 and TRBJ2-5; D gene ambiguous. Germline CDR1 reads SGHTA; CDR2 reads FQGTGA. The CDR3 contains 14 residues. The germline V and J ends were trimmed by 5 bases and 5 bases, with 15 bases remaining between them. CDR3 coding DNA: TGTGCCAGCAGCACCCCAGGCCCCCAGGAGACCCAGTACTTC. Residues: CASSTPGPQETQYF.

This chain connects TRBV27 to TRBJ2-1; D uncertain. The V end was cut by 6 bases, the J end by 9 bases, with 12 bases between. This CDR3 is built from 12 residues. Germline V gene lookup returns CDR1 MNHEY and CDR2 SMNVEV (reference sequence). CDR3 amino acids: CASRMISGEQFF. The CDR3, as DNA: TGTGCCAGCAGAATGATTTCCGGTGAGCAGTTCTTC.

In its sample, this clone was seen once. The chain joins TRBV11-2 to TRBJ2-5, with 10 bases fitting TRBD1. There are 14 residues in the CDR3. The V gene's germline CDR1 is SGHAT and CDR2 FQNNGV. The trim removed 5 bases at V and 1 base at J, leaving 1 base unmatched. The chain's CDR3 is CASSRDRGQETQYF. The CDR3 nucleotides read TGTGCCAGCAGCCGGGACAGGGGCCAAGAGACCCAGTACTTC.